The 30 T cell receptor beta chains presented below share a single source sample, sequenced in a study of blood T cell repertoires in COVID-19. Sequencing used immunoSEQ multiplex PCR; TCRdb keeps in-frame clones, though not all of them. This sample has 50,000 to 60,000 clones, with 65% to 85% found just once. The sequenced material came from peripheral blood. These receptors were collected from a man older than 75 with COVID-19, enrolled during active disease.

J is TRBJ2-1 and V is TRBV24-1; D is uncertain. Trimming stripped 5 bases from V and 0 bases from J, with 7 bases between. Germline V gives CDR1 KGHDR, CDR2 SFDVKD. The CDR3 has 14 residues. The CDR3 loop reads CATSGSTSYNEQFF. The CDR3 DNA follows: TGTGCCACCAGTGGCTCTACCTCCTACAATGAGCAGTTCTTC.

The V call is TRBV6-5, the J call TRBJ2-1; D is unresolved. This CDR3 is built from 12 residues. Trimming removed 4 bases at V and 2 bases at J, with 3 bases between. Germline CDR1 reads MNHEY; CDR2 reads SVGAGI. For the CDR3, the DNA is TGTGCCAGCAGTTCAACCTACAATGAGCAGTTCTTC. Its translation: CASSSTYNEQFF.

This clone was counted a few times. This rearrangement joins TRBV2 to TRBJ2-1, with D perhaps TRBD1 (6 bases). Germline lookup yields CDR1 SNHLY and CDR2 FYNNEI. Trimming removed 4 bases at V and 4 bases at J, with 14 bases between. The CDR3 sequence is 15 residues long. Here the CDR3 DNA reads TGTGCCAGCAGTGTTACCGGGACACTTTACAATGAGCAGTTCTTC. Protein product: CASSVTGTLYNEQFF.

The V gene is TRBV4-1, the J gene TRBJ1-3; no clear D gene. Germline V gene data show CDR1 as MGHRA and CDR2 as YSYEKL. This CDR3 is built from 14 residues. The V and J ends lost 2 bases and 4 bases respectively, with 9 bases between them. The CDR3 DNA sequence: TGCGCCAGCAGCCAAAGCGACGGCGGAAACACCATATATTTT. Translating it yields CASSQSDGGNTIYF.

This chain connects TRBV6-2 or TRBV6-3 to TRBJ2-1, with 9 bases identical to TRBD2. Losses at the gene ends were 0 bases for V and 3 bases for J; bases not matched to a gene: 6. The CDR3 is made up of 17 amino acids. Germline CDR1 and CDR2: MNHEY and SVGEGT. The CDR3 region is CASSYSPAGGIYNEQFF. CDR3 nucleotide sequence: TGTGCCAGCAGTTACTCTCCAGCGGGAGGAATCTACAATGAGCAGTTCTTC.

The V and J genes are TRBV29-1 and TRBJ2-1, with TRBD2 identical over 8 bases. CDR3 size: 14 residues. The germline CDR1 and CDR2 sequences are SQVTM and ANQGSEA. Trimming removed 4 bases from V and 3 bases from J; junction bases left unmatched: 5. The CDR3 DNA is TGCAGCGTTGTGGTCAGCGGGAGCTACAATGAGCAGTTCTTC. Amino acid sequence: CSVVVSGSYNEQFF.

This chain connects TRBV6-5 to TRBJ1-2; D is perhaps TRBD1 (5 bases). The CDR3 is made up of 13 amino acids. V was pared by 8 bases and J by 7 bases, with 17 bases between. Germline assignment: CDR1 MNHEY and CDR2 SVGAGI. The CDR3 DNA is TGTGCCAGCTCCCTGGGGGGTTACTCTGGCTACACCTTC. It specifies CASSLGGYSGYTF.

V gene TRBV18 combines with J gene TRBJ1-4; D is uncertain. V was shortened by 3 bases and J by 8 bases, with 10 bases between the two germline ends. The germline V gene has CDR1 KGHSH and CDR2 LQKENI. The CDR3 runs to 13 residues. CDR3 sequence (DNA): TGTGCCAGCTCACCCTTTAGCGGCGAAAAACTGTTTTTT. It yields the protein CASSPFSGEKLFF.

J is TRBJ1-1 and V is TRBV5-4; TRBD1 aligns across 9 bases. The CDR3 spans 15 residues. Germline loops: CDR1 SGHNT, CDR2 YYREEE (reference sequence). Unmatched junction bases numbered 4, after V lost 3 bases and J lost 1 base. In nucleotides, the CDR3 is TGTGCCAGCAGCTACGGACAGGGGAGGAACACTGAAGCTTTCTTT. It is translated as CASSYGQGRNTEAFF.

J is TRBJ2-7 and V is TRBV2; maybe TRBD2 (5 bases). The CDR3 contains 14 residues. Deletions cut 4 bases from V and 4 bases from J, with 14 bases between. Germline V gene data show CDR1 as SNHLY and CDR2 as FYNNEI. The CDR3 nucleotides read TGTGCCAGCAGTGCGGGGATAGCTTTTTACGAGCAGTACTTC. The encoded protein is CASSAGIAFYEQYF.

CDR3 loop: CASSGQGRDIQYF. The CDR3 nucleotides are TGTGCCAGCAGCGGACAGGGGAGGGACATTCAGTACTTC. J is TRBJ2-4 and V is TRBV6-5; 9 positions agree with TRBD1. CDR3 size: 13 residues. V shed 6 bases, J shed 8 bases, and the junction held 5 bases outside the gene matches. CDR1 MNHEY and CDR2 SVGAGI come from the germline V gene.

The rearrangement uses TRBV7-2 and TRBJ1-1; tentative D call: TRBD1 (6 bases). This CDR3 has 14 residues. V lost 5 bases, J lost 1 base, and 11 bases lay in between. The germline CDR1 and CDR2 sequences are SGHTA and FQGNSA. CDR3 protein: CASSMTGGNTEAFF. In DNA form, the CDR3 reads TGTGCCAGCAGCATGACAGGCGGGAACACTGAAGCTTTCTTT. The full variable domain, rest sourced from reference TRBV7-2 and TRBJ1-1, is GAGVSQSPSNKVTEKGKDVELRCDPISGHTALYWYRQSLGQGLEFLIYFQGNSAPDKSGLPSDRFSAERTGGSVSTLTIQRTQQEDSAVYLCASSMTGGNTEAFFGQGTRLTVV.

V gene TRBV6-6 combines with J gene TRBJ2-1; the match to TRBD1 covers 9 bases. Germline V gene sequence: CDR1 MNHNY, CDR2 SVGAGI (reference sequence). The V segment lost 6 bases and the J segment 2 bases; nucleotides outside the gene matches: 5. The CDR3 contains 15 residues. CDR3 in DNA: TGTGCCAGCAGGATAGACAGGGGGGCCTACAATGAGCAGTTCTTC. Translated: CASRIDRGAYNEQFF.

The chain's CDR3 is CASSLGFETQYF. The CDR3 DNA follows: TGTGCCAGCTCCCTAGGATTTGAGACCCAGTACTTC. The V and J genes are TRBV18 and TRBJ2-5; the D is unclear. CDR3 length equals 12 residues. The germline V and J ends were trimmed by 6 bases and 5 bases, with 10 bases remaining between them. The germline CDR1 and CDR2 sequences are KGHSH and LQKENI.

A single count supports this clone. V usage is TRBV11-2 and J usage is TRBJ2-2; no definite D call. This CDR3 region has 14 residues. CDR1 and CDR2 (germline): SGHAT, FQNNGV. V was pared by 0 bases and J by 3 bases, with 5 bases between. CDR3 nucleotide sequence: TGTGCCAGCAGCTTAGAGAGGCACACCGGGGAGCTGTTTTTT. Amino acid sequence: CASSLERHTGELFF.

The chain links TRBV12-5 to TRBJ2-3; 8 positions match TRBD2. The germline gives CDR1 LGHNT, CDR2 FRNRAP. Unmatched junction bases numbered 6, after V lost 0 bases and J lost 1 base. This CDR3 has 17 amino acids. The CDR3 loop reads CASGLVRGAGGTDTQYF. For the CDR3, the DNA is TGTGCTAGTGGTTTGGTAAGGGGAGCGGGGGGCACAGATACGCAGTATTTT.

This chain joins TRBV11-2 and TRBJ1-2, with D tentatively TRBD1 (5 bases). CDR1 is SGHAT and CDR2 is FQNNGV in the germline V gene. The CDR3 totals 13 residues. The ends were cut back, 1 base at V and 7 bases at J, with 10 bases in the middle. As DNA, the CDR3 is TGTGCCAGCAGCTTAGTGCAGGGAGGTGGCTACACCTTC. This encodes CASSLVQGGGYTF.

The chain joins TRBV9 to TRBJ1-1; no reliable D call. The V and J ends lost 4 bases and 0 bases respectively, with 10 bases between them. This CDR3 spans 14 amino acids. Germline assignment: CDR1 SGDLS and CDR2 YYNGEE. This chain's CDR3 is CASSPSIMNTEAFF. The CDR3 DNA sequence: TGTGCCAGCAGCCCAAGCATCATGAACACTGAAGCTTTCTTT.

The chain uses TRBV9 and TRBJ2-7; maybe TRBD2 (5 bases). In germline, CDR1 is SGDLS, CDR2 YYNGEE. The CDR3 is 18 residues long. The V end lost 0 bases, the J end lost 0 bases, and 19 bases lay between the germline ends. The CDR3 DNA sequence: TGTGCCAGCAGCGTAGTGGATCCCCTCCTGGCGGGCTCCTACGAGCAGTACGTC. Amino acids: CASSVVDPLLAGSYEQYV.

This chain uses TRBV18 with TRBJ2-1; 12 nucleotides agree with TRBD2. Germline V gene data show CDR1 as KGHSH and CDR2 as LQKENI. The CDR3 consists of 17 residues. Trimming removed 3 bases from V and 0 bases from J; junction bases left unmatched: 3. The CDR3 nucleotides read TGTGCCAGCTCACCCGTGACTAGCGGGAGCTCCTACAATGAGCAGTTCTTC. It encodes CASSPVTSGSSYNEQFF. Using reference TRBV18 and TRBJ2-1 for the parts outside the CDR3, the full variable domain is NAGVMQNPRHLVRRRGQEARLRCSPMKGHSHVYWYRQLPEEGLKFMVYLQKENIIDESGMPKERFSAEFPKEGPSILRIQQVVRGDSAAYFCASSPVTSGSSYNEQFFGPGTRLTVL.

The V and J genes are TRBV24-1 and TRBJ2-3; the match to TRBD2 covers 7 bases. V gave up 3 bases and J gave up 8 bases; unmatched junction bases: 16. Germline CDR1 reads KGHDR; CDR2 reads SFDVKD. This CDR3 spans 17 amino acids. The CDR3 coding sequence is TGTGCCACCAGTGATACTGGGCTGGGGGAGGGCCGCGGTACGCAGTATTTT. It codes for CATSDTGLGEGRGTQYF.

The chain joins TRBV6-1 to TRBJ1-2; TRBD1 aligns across 9 bases. V was pared by 3 bases and J by 4 bases, with 9 bases of the junction left unmatched. Germline CDR1 and CDR2: MNHNS and SASEGT. There are 16 residues in the CDR3. This chain's CDR3 is CASSEAGTGMIYGYTF. The CDR3 coding sequence is TGTGCCAGCAGTGAGGCCGGGACAGGGATGATCTATGGCTACACCTTC.

This clone appeared a single time. This chain joins TRBV29-1 and TRBJ2-2; D gene ambiguous. Germline V gene sequence: CDR1 SQVTM, CDR2 ANQGSEA. The CDR3 consists of 13 residues. V lost 8 bases to trimming and J lost 3 bases, with 13 bases between them. The CDR3 reads CSSRTVDTGELFF. The CDR3 DNA follows: TGCAGCTCCCGCACAGTGGACACCGGGGAGCTGTTTTTT.

The J gene is TRBJ2-3, the V gene TRBV4-3; 7 nucleotides align to TRBD2. Germline V gene sequence: CDR1 LGHNA, CDR2 YSLEER. The CDR3 is made up of 16 amino acids. After removal of 0 bases from V and 0 bases from J, the junction contained 3 bases not matched to a gene. The CDR3 coding sequence is TGCGCCAGCAGCCAAGATGGGCGGGGGAGCACAGATACGCAGTATTTT. It specifies CASSQDGRGSTDTQYF.

The chain has TRBV5-5 and TRBJ2-5; TRBD1 matches at 8 bases. Germline CDR1 reads SGHKS; CDR2 reads YYEKEE (reference sequence). J lost 0 bases, V lost 3 bases, and 7 bases had no gene match. The CDR3 runs to 16 residues. The CDR3 DNA sequence: TGTGCCAGCAGCTCCTTTCAGGGGGCTTACCAAGAGACCCAGTACTTC. Its protein is CASSSFQGAYQETQYF.

This sequence joins TRBV11-2 and TRBJ2-1, with no clear D. Germline V gives CDR1 SGHAT, CDR2 FQNNGV. This CDR3 contains 17 residues. Trimming pared 1 base from V and 0 bases from J, leaving 13 bases between. Here the CDR3 DNA reads TGTGCCAGCAGCTTAGTGGGTAGCAGCAGCTCCTACAATGAGCAGTTCTTC. Its translation: CASSLVGSSSSYNEQFF.

The genes are TRBV9 and TRBJ2-1; a weak D match, TRBD2 (5 bases). The CDR3 is 18 amino acids. V was clipped by 3 bases and J by 0 bases, with 19 bases between them. Per the germline V gene, CDR1 is SGDLS and CDR2 is YYNGEE. CDR3 sequence reads: CASSASLTGSSSYNEQFF. The CDR3 coding sequence is TGTGCCAGCAGCGCTTCCCTGACGGGGTCGAGCTCCTACAATGAGCAGTTCTTC.

The chain joins TRBV19 to TRBJ1-1, with a possible D match to TRBD1 (5 bases). The V gene lost 5 bases and the J gene lost 3 bases, with 16 bases spanning the gap. The length of the CDR3 is 15 residues. Germline V gives CDR1 LNHDA, CDR2 SQIVND (reference sequence). The CDR3 loop reads CASSARQWLYTEAFF. CDR3 coding DNA: TGTGCCAGTAGTGCACGACAGTGGTTGTACACTGAAGCTTTCTTT.

The genes are TRBV19 and TRBJ1-1; D gene uncertain. Germline CDR1 is LNHDA and CDR2 is SQIVND (reference sequence). The CDR3 has 12 residues. Trimming removed 5 bases at V and 1 base at J, with 5 bases between. The CDR3 sequence: CASSRWNTEAFF. CDR3 DNA sequence: TGTGCCAGTAGTCGGTGGAACACTGAAGCTTTCTTT.

The chain has TRBV6-1 and TRBJ1-5; possibly TRBD1 for D (6 bases). Germline V lookup: CDR1 MNHNS, CDR2 SASEGT. V was pared by 1 base and J by 4 bases, with 11 bases between. The CDR3 covers 15 residues. In DNA form, the CDR3 reads TGTGCCAGCAGTGAAGAGGCAGGGGATAATCAGCCCCAGCATTTT. Protein sequence: CASSEEAGDNQPQHF.